The 30 T cell receptor beta chains below come from one sample, sequenced in a study of cytomegalovirus exposure and HLA in healthy donors. 13 Jbeta primers and 60 Vbeta primers were used for the PCR. Libraries were prepared by immunoSEQ multiplex PCR; TCRdb keeps only in-frame clonotypes and omits some of them. The profile covers 120,000 to 150,000 clones, with about 80% appearing a single time and 6.2% taken by the ten largest. Sequenced material: PBMCs. These receptors were collected from a woman between 35 and 50 years old in good health and CMV-seropositive.

The CDR3 is CASSEWGGRDTDTQYF. The CDR3 DNA follows: TGTGCCAGCAGTGAATGGGGAGGGAGGGACACAGATACGCAGTATTTT. The J gene is TRBJ2-3, the V gene TRBV25-1; 7 bases are a match to TRBD2. This CDR3 region has 16 residues. V gave up 1 base and J gave up 2 bases; unmatched junction bases: 6. Germline V lookup: CDR1 MGHDK, CDR2 SYGVNS.

V usage is TRBV10-2 and J usage is TRBJ2-7, with D perhaps matching TRBD2 (5 bases). The germline gives CDR1 WSHSY, CDR2 SAAADI. This CDR3 region has 12 residues. V was shortened by 7 bases and J by 6 bases, with 13 bases between the two germline ends. The CDR3 DNA is TGCGCCAGCACCGGAACCGCGGGCGAGCAGTACTTC. As protein: CASTGTAGEQYF.

The gene calls are TRBV11-2 and TRBJ2-1; 8 bases line up with TRBD1. The V segment lost 3 bases and the J segment 7 bases; nucleotides outside the gene matches: 5. The germline V gene has CDR1 SGHAT and CDR2 FQNNGV. The CDR3 sequence is 14 residues long. CDR3 sequence: CASSLRQGANEQFF. Here the CDR3 DNA reads TGTGCCAGCAGCTTGAGGCAGGGGGCAAATGAGCAGTTCTTC.

Only a few counts were recorded for this clone. This rearrangement joins TRBV5-8 to TRBJ2-3; the D is unclear. Trimming shortened V by 1 base and J by 0 bases, and 9 bases separated the two germline ends. The CDR3 sequence is 15 residues long. Germline V gene sequence: CDR1 SGHTS, CDR2 YDEGEE. CDR3 coding DNA: TGTGCCAGCAGCTTGCGAGGAACTAGCACAGATACGCAGTATTTT. Translation: CASSLRGTSTDTQYF.

J is TRBJ1-1 and V is TRBV10-3; TRBD1 is a possible D gene (5 bases). Germline loops: CDR1 ENHRY, CDR2 SYGVKD. The CDR3 runs 12 residues. V gave up 4 bases and J gave up 8 bases, with 11 bases separating them. For the CDR3, the DNA is TGTGCCATCAGTGGGCACAGGTTAGAAGCTTTCTTT. It encodes CAISGHRLEAFF.

This clone has only a few counts. This chain joins TRBV29-1 and TRBJ2-7, with a possible D match to TRBD1 (6 bases). The CDR3 length is 13 residues. With 3 bases removed from V and 5 bases from J, the gap between germline ends came to 14 bases. In germline, CDR1 is SQVTM, CDR2 ANQGSEA. In DNA form, the CDR3 reads TGCAGCGTTGATCTGTTGGGGGCCCACGAGCAGTACTTC. Translation gives CSVDLLGAHEQYF.

The genes are TRBV4-2 and TRBJ1-1; D is ambiguous. Germline values: CDR1 LGHNA, CDR2 YNFKEQ. Trimming cost V 1 base and J 0 bases, with 15 bases left between them. The CDR3 runs to 17 residues. This CDR3 is CASSQGADGLMNTEAFF. For the CDR3, the DNA is TGTGCCAGCAGCCAAGGAGCGGATGGACTGATGAACACTGAAGCTTTCTTT.

The table lists this clone with a few counts. The junction shows a germline mismatch at one end, possibly a read error. The V call is TRBV7-9, the J call TRBJ1-2, with 7 bases aligning to TRBD1. This CDR3 region has 16 residues. CDR1 and CDR2 (germline): SEHNR, FQNEAQ (reference sequence). In nucleotides, the CDR3 is TGTTCCAGCAGCTCTTCGGGAGGGGGCGGAAACTATGGCTACACCTTC. It specifies CSSSSSGGGGNYGYTF. Filled out from reference TRBV7-9 and TRBJ1-2, the complete variable domain reads DTGVSQNPRHKITKRGQNVTFRCDPISEHNRLYWYRQTLGQGPEFLTYFQNEAQLEKSRLLSDRFSAERPKGSFSTLEIQRTEQGDSAMYLCSSSSSGGGGNYGYTFGSGTRLTVV.

The rearrangement uses TRBV5-4 and TRBJ1-2; the D is unclear. This CDR3 has 16 amino acids. Germline assignment: CDR1 SGHNT and CDR2 YYREEE (reference sequence). Trimming took off 2 bases at V and 4 bases at J, with 18 bases between the two ends. The CDR3 reads CASSFWVRGEVYGYTF. In DNA form, the CDR3 reads TGTGCCAGCAGCTTTTGGGTTCGGGGAGAGGTCTATGGCTACACCTTC.

This chain connects TRBV29-1 to TRBJ1-1; perhaps TRBD1 as D (6 bases). V was pared by 4 bases and J by 1 base, with 13 bases between. Germline lookup yields CDR1 SQVTM and CDR2 ANQGSEA. The CDR3 spans 14 residues. This chain's CDR3 is CSVAVVGANTEAFF. CDR3 coding DNA: TGCAGCGTTGCCGTCGTGGGGGCGAACACTGAAGCTTTCTTT.

The chain has TRBV4-1 and TRBJ1-2; the D gene is possibly TRBD1 (6 bases). CDR1 MGHRA and CDR2 YSYEKL come from the germline V gene. The CDR3 is 17 amino acids. With 1 base removed from V and 3 bases from J, the gap between germline ends came to 18 bases. CDR3 sequence (DNA): TGCGCCAGCAGCCAAGGTGTATTGGGACAAGGGTACTATGGCTACACCTTC. Amino acids: CASSQGVLGQGYYGYTF.

This sequence joins TRBV5-1 and TRBJ2-1, with 9 bases matching TRBD2. The CDR3 has 16 residues. Trimming at V came to 4 bases and at J to 4 bases, leaving 9 bases not matched to a gene. CDR1 is SGHRS and CDR2 is YFSETQ in the germline V gene. The CDR3 DNA is TGCGCCAGCAGCCTGGACCCAGCGGGAGGTTACAATGAGCAGTTCTTC. Translated, it gives CASSLDPAGGYNEQFF.

The V gene is TRBV10-1, the J gene TRBJ1-2; 7 nucleotides align to TRBD1. Trimming at V came to 6 bases and at J to 4 bases, leaving 11 bases not matched to a gene. The CDR3 consists of 15 residues. Per germline, CDR1 WNHNN and CDR2 SYGVQD (reference sequence). The DNA for the CDR3 is TGCGCCAGCAGAGATCGACAGGGATATGGCTATGGCTACACCTTC. This encodes CASRDRQGYGYGYTF.

The chain recombines TRBV21-1 with TRBJ2-7; the table names TRBD2, a call not compared with the DNA. TRBV21-1 is labeled a pseudogene. The CDR3 length is 17 residues. CDR3 sequence (DNA): TGTGCCAGCAGCAAAGCCCCCCGGTGGCGGGAGGGCTACGAGCAGTACTTC. Translated: CASSKAPRWREGYEQYF.

This chain uses TRBV13 with TRBJ2-1; D is possibly TRBD1 (5 bases). The V gene lost 1 base and the J gene lost 0 bases, with 10 bases spanning the gap. The CDR3 length is 16 residues. Per the germline V gene, CDR1 is PRHDT and CDR2 is FYEKMQ (reference sequence). In DNA, the CDR3 is TGTGCCAGCAGCTTAGAACCAGGGCTCTCCTACAATGAGCAGTTCTTC. This encodes CASSLEPGLSYNEQFF.

The chain is built from TRBV5-1 and TRBJ1-3; 7 nucleotides agree with TRBD1. CDR1 and CDR2 from the germline V gene are SGHRS and YFSETQ. V was pared by 0 bases and J by 4 bases, with 4 bases of the junction left unmatched. The CDR3 loop spans 15 amino acids. The CDR3 coding sequence is TGCGCCAGCAGCTTGGCGACAGGGAACGGAAACACCATATATTTT. It codes for CASSLATGNGNTIYF.

The V call is TRBV28, the J call TRBJ1-2; D call uncertain. The V end lost 3 bases, the J end lost 7 bases, and 12 bases lay between the germline ends. The germline V gene has CDR1 MDHEN and CDR2 SYDVKM. There are 13 residues in the CDR3. CDR3 coding DNA: TGTGCCAGCAGTTTTGGGCAGCAGCTTGGCTACACCTTC. Protein: CASSFGQQLGYTF.

This clone was observed once. V and J are TRBV25-1 and TRBJ2-5, with 7 bases aligning to TRBD2. Trimming removed 8 bases from V and 5 bases from J; junction bases left unmatched: 8. This CDR3 is built from 13 residues. The germline V gene encodes CDR1 MGHDK and CDR2 SYGVNS. The CDR3 sequence is CASHGWGGETQYF. CDR3 nucleotides: TGTGCCAGCCACGGATGGGGGGGTGAGACCCAGTACTTC.

The chain is built from TRBV5-1 and TRBJ2-5; a possible D gene is TRBD2 (6 bases). This CDR3 is built from 19 residues. The V end was cut by 1 base, the J end by 6 bases, with 28 bases between. Germline loops: CDR1 SGHRS, CDR2 YFSETQ. The CDR3: CASSLPFPASLEGMQTQYF. In DNA, the CDR3 is TGCGCCAGCAGCTTGCCTTTTCCCGCGTCGTTGGAGGGGATGCAGACCCAGTACTTC.

This clone showed up just a few times. The chain joins TRBV5-8 to TRBJ1-5; D not certain. Trimming cost V 0 bases and J 9 bases, with 4 bases left between them. The CDR3 is 11 residues long. Germline values: CDR1 SGHTS, CDR2 YDEGEE. CDR3 sequence: CASSLGRPQHF. The CDR3 region has the DNA TGTGCCAGCAGCTTGGGGAGGCCCCAGCATTTT.

This clone has only a few counts. DNA of the CDR3: TGTGCCAGCAGTTCCGGACTCGAGCAGTACTTC. Translating gives CASSSGLEQYF. V gene TRBV6-5 combines with J gene TRBJ2-7, with D perhaps TRBD2 (5 bases). V shed 4 bases and J shed 6 bases, with 7 bases lying between them. The CDR3 has 11 amino acids. The germline V gene encodes CDR1 MNHEY and CDR2 SVGAGI.

The chain links TRBV5-1 to TRBJ1-1; D unclear. The CDR3 has 14 amino acids. CDR1 and CDR2 (germline): SGHRS, YFSETQ. Trimming took 0 bases from V and 1 from J, leaving 7 bases between them. CDR3 sequence reads: CASSLVQTNTEAFF. CDR3 coding DNA: TGCGCCAGCAGCTTGGTACAGACGAACACTGAAGCTTTCTTT.

The gene calls are TRBV19 and TRBJ2-7, with TRBD1 identical over 11 bases. J lost 7 bases, V lost 4 bases, and 9 bases had no gene match. CDR1 and CDR2 from the germline V gene are LNHDA and SQIVND (reference sequence). This CDR3 has 15 amino acids. Written as DNA, the CDR3 is TGTGCCAGTAGTAGTTGGGACAGGGGGTCGAAGGAGCAGTACTTC. Amino acid sequence: CASSSWDRGSKEQYF.

This chain uses TRBV6-5 with TRBJ2-1; D ambiguous. The germline V gene has CDR1 MNHEY and CDR2 SVGAGI. Trimming took 6 bases from V and 0 from J, leaving 6 bases between them. The CDR3 covers 13 residues. The CDR3 DNA reads TGTGCCAGCAGCCTAGACTCCTACAATGAGCAGTTCTTC. As protein: CASSLDSYNEQFF.

The chain carries TRBV2 and TRBJ2-2; TRBD2 is a possible D gene (5 bases). Germline CDR1 reads SNHLY; CDR2 reads FYNNEI. This CDR3 has 14 amino acids. V was shortened by 5 bases and J by 6 bases, with 13 bases between the two germline ends. In DNA, the CDR3 is TGTGCCAGCAGTAGGCTAGCAGTCGCCGGGGAGCTGTTTTTT. This translates into CASSRLAVAGELFF.

V usage is TRBV28 and J usage is TRBJ2-3; TRBD1 might be the D (5 bases). The CDR3 sequence is 14 residues long. The germline V gene has CDR1 MDHEN and CDR2 SYDVKM. The V gene lost 7 bases and the J gene lost 6 bases, with 17 bases spanning the gap. The CDR3 DNA sequence: TGTGCCAGCACTCTCCAGGGATTCACGGATACGCAGTATTTT. Protein product: CASTLQGFTDTQYF.

The V gene is TRBV6-5, the J gene TRBJ2-3; 7 bases map to TRBD2. Germline trimming cut 5 bases from V and 0 bases from J; bases unmatched to any gene: 5. CDR1 is MNHEY, CDR2 SVGAGI, per germline. The CDR3 runs 15 residues. The CDR3 DNA is TGTGCCAGCAGTCTTAGCGGGTTGAGCACAGATACGCAGTATTTT. Translating gives CASSLSGLSTDTQYF.

The gene calls are TRBV2 and TRBJ2-1; a weak D match, TRBD2 (5 bases). The germline V gene has CDR1 SNHLY and CDR2 FYNNEI. The V and J ends lost 11 bases and 4 bases respectively, with 9 bases between them. The CDR3 is 11 residues long. CDR3 loop: CAAGKYNEQFF. The CDR3 DNA sequence: TGTGCCGCCGGGAAGTACAATGAGCAGTTCTTC.

This chain links TRBV13 with TRBJ2-3; TRBD1 matches 7 bases. The CDR3 consists of 14 residues. V gave up 8 bases and J gave up 4 bases; unmatched junction bases: 9. Germline V gene lookup returns CDR1 PRHDT and CDR2 FYEKMQ (reference sequence). The CDR3 DNA reads TGTGCCAGCGCATCTAGGGGGCGGGCAGATACGCAGTATTTT. The encoded protein is CASASRGRADTQYF.

V gene TRBV7-9 combines with J gene TRBJ2-3; D uncertain. Trimming removed 5 bases at V and 2 bases at J, with 8 bases between. Germline lookup yields CDR1 SEHNR and CDR2 FQNEAQ (reference sequence). This CDR3 comprises 13 residues. The CDR3 DNA sequence: TGTGCCAGCAGCCCCAGGAACACAGATACGCAGTATTTT. It is translated as CASSPRNTDTQYF.